This TCR beta chain was captured in a study of OX40 agonist ivuxolimab in advanced cancers. Germline V gene data show CDR1 as MNHNS and CDR2 as SASEGT. This CDR3 is 14 amino acids long. V was shortened by 5 bases and J by 1 base, with 12 bases between the two germline ends. Produced via immunoSEQ multiplex PCR; TCRdb's table is partial and in-frame only. The sample includes roughly 71,000 clones, 65% to 85% of them seen just once. Prior autoimmune disease or systemic immunosuppression barred patients. The sample in question was CD4+ or CD8+ T cells sorted from blood, obtained in a trial of the OX40 agonist ivuxolimab. The source is an adult with an advanced solid tumor such as melanoma, head and neck, liver or kidney cancer. This rearrangement joins TRBV6-1 to TRBJ2-7; D ambiguous. The CDR3 DNA reads as TGTGCCAGCAGTCGACGGTCCGATTCCTACGAGCAGTACTTC. It encodes CASSRRSDSYEQYF.